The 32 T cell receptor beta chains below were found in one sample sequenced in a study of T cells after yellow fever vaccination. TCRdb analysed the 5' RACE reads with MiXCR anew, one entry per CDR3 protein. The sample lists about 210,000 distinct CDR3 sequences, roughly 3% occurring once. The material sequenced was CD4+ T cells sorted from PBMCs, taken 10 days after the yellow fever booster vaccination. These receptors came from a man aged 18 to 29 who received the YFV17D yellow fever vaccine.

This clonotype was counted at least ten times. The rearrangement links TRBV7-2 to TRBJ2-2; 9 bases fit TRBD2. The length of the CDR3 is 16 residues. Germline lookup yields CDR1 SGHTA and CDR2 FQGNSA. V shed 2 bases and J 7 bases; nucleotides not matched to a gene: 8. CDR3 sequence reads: CASSLRQRGDGGELFF. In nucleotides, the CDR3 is TGTGCCAGCAGCTTACGTCAGCGGGGGGACGGCGGGGAGCTGTTTTTT.

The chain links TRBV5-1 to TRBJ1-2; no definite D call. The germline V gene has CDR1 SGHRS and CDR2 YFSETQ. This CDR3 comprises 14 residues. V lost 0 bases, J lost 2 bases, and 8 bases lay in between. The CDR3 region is CASSLDQRNYGYTF. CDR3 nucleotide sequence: TGCGCCAGCAGCTTGGACCAGAGGAACTATGGCTACACCTTC.

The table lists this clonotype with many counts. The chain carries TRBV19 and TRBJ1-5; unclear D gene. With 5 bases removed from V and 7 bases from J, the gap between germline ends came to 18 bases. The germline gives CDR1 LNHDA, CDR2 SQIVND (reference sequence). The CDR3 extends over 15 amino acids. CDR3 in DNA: TGTGCCAGTAGTGGAGGAACGGGAAGAGAGCAGCCCCAGCATTTT. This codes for CASSGGTGREQPQHF.

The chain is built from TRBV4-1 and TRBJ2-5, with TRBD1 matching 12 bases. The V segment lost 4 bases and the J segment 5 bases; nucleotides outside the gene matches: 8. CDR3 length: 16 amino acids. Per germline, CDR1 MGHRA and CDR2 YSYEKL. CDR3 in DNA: TGCGCCAGCAGCCGGCTTCGGGACAGGGGGCTGGAGACCCAGTACTTC. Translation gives CASSRLRDRGLETQYF.

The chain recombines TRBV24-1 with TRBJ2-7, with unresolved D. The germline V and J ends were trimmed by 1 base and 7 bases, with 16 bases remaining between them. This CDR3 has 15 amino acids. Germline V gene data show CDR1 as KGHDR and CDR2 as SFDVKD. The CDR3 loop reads CATSDLMRRKREQYF. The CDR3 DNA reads TGTGCCACCAGTGATTTAATGAGGCGGAAAAGGGAGCAGTACTTC.

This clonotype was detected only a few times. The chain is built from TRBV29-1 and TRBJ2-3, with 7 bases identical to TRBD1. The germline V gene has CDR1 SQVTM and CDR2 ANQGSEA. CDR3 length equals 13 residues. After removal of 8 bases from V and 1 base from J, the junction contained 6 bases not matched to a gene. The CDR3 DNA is TGCAGCCCCACGGGACAGCGCACAGATACGCAGTATTTT. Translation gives CSPTGQRTDTQYF.

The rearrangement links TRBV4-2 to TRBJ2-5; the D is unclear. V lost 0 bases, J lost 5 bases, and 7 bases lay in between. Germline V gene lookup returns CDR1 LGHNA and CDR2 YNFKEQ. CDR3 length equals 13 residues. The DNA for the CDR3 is TGTGCCAGCAGCCAAGATCGGCGGGAGACCCAGTACTTC. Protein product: CASSQDRRETQYF.

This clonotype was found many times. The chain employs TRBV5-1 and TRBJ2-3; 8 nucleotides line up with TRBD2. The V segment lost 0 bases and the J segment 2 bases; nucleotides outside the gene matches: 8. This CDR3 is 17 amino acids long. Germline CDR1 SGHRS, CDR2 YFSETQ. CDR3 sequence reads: CASSLGPAGGPTDTQYF. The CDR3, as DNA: TGCGCCAGCAGCTTGGGCCCCGCGGGGGGACCCACAGATACGCAGTATTTT.

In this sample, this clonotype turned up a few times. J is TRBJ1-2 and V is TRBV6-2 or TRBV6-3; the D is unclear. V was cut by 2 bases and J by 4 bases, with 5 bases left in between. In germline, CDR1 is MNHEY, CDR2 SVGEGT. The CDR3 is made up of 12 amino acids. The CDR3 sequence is CASSYPFYGYTF. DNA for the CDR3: TGTGCCAGCAGTTACCCGTTCTATGGCTACACCTTC.

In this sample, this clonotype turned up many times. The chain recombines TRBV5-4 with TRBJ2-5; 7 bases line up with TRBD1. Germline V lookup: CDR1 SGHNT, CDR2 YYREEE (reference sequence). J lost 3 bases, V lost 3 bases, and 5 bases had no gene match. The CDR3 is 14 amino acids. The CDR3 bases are TGTGCCAGCAGCTCGCGACAGGGTGAAGAGACCCAGTACTTC. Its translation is CASSSRQGEETQYF.

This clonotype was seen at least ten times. The CDR3 here is CASSSGTPRRETQYF. CDR3 bases: TGCGCCAGCAGCTCTGGGACGCCCCGACGAGAGACCCAGTACTTC. V gene TRBV5-1 combines with J gene TRBJ2-5; D may match TRBD1 or TRBD2 (5 bases each). CDR3 length: 15 residues. V lost 3 bases to trimming and J lost 4 bases, with 16 bases between them. The germline CDR1 and CDR2 sequences are SGHRS and YFSETQ.

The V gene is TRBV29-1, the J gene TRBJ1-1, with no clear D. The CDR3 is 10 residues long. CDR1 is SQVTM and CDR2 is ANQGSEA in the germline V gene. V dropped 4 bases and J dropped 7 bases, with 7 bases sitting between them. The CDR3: CSVVQLEAFF. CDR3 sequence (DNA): TGCAGCGTTGTTCAGCTTGAAGCTTTCTTT. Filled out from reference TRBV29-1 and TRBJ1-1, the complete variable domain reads SAVISQKPSRDICQRGTSLTIQCQVDSQVTMMFWYRQQPGQSLTLIATANQGSEATYESGFVIDKFPISRPNLTFSTLTVSNMSPEDSSIYLCSVVQLEAFFGQGTRLTVV.

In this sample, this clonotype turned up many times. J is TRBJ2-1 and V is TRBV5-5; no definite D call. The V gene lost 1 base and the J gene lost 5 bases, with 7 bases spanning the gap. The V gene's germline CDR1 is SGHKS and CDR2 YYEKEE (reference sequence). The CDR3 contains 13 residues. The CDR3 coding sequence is TGTGCCAGCAGCTTGACGCCTGACAATGAGCAGTTCTTC. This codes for CASSLTPDNEQFF.

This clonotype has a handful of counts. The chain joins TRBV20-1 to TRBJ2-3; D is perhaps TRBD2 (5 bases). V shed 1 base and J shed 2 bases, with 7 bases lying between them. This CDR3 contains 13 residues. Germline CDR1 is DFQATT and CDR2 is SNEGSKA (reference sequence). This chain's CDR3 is CSARGLATDTQYF. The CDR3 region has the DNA TGCAGTGCTAGAGGGCTAGCCACAGATACGCAGTATTTT.

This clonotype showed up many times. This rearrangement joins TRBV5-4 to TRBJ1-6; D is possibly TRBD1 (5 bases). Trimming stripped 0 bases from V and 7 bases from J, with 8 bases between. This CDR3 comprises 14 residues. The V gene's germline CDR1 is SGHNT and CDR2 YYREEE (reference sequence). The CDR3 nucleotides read TGTGCCAGCAGCTTGGGACAGACCAATTCACCCCTCCACTTT. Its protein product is CASSLGQTNSPLHF.

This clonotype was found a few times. CDR3 sequence reads: CSARGDTNQPQHF. Written as DNA, the CDR3 is TGCAGTGCTAGAGGGGACACCAATCAGCCCCAGCATTTT. The rearrangement links TRBV20-1 to TRBJ1-5; D might be TRBD1 (6 bases). The length of the CDR3 is 13 residues. CDR1 is DFQATT and CDR2 is SNEGSKA in the germline V gene (reference sequence). The V and J ends lost 1 base and 3 bases respectively, with 7 bases between them.

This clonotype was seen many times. The CDR3 region has the DNA TGTGCCAGCAGCTATACAAACTATGGCTACACCTTC. It is translated as CASSYTNYGYTF. The chain couples TRBV7-9 to TRBJ1-2; D gene ambiguous. Germline V gene data show CDR1 as SEHNR and CDR2 as FQNEAQ (reference sequence). The CDR3 sequence is 12 residues long. With 4 bases removed from V and 2 bases from J, the gap between germline ends came to 5 bases. Variable domain in full (rest from reference TRBV7-9 and TRBJ1-2): DTGVSQNPRHKITKRGQNVTFRCDPISEHNRLYWYRQTLGQGPEFLTYFQNEAQLEKSRLLSDRFSAERPKGSFSTLEIQRTEQGDSAMYLCASSYTNYGYTFGSGTRLTVV.

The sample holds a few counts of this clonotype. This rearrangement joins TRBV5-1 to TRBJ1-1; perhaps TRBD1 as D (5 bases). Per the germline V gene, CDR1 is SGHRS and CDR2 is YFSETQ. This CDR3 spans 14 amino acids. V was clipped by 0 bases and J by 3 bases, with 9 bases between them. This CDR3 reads CASSLGQPYTEAFF. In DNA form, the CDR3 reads TGCGCCAGCAGCTTGGGACAGCCTTACACTGAAGCTTTCTTT. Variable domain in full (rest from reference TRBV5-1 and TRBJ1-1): KAGVTQTPRYLIKTRGQQVTLSCSPISGHRSVSWYQQTPGQGLQFLFEYFSETQRNKGNFPGRFSGRQFSNSRSEMNVSTLELGDSALYLCASSLGQPYTEAFFGQGTRLTVV.

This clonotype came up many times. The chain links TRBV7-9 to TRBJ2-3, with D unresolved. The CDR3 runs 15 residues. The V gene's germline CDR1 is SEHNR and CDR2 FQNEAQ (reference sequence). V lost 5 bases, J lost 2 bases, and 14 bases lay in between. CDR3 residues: CASSPLVAYTDTQYF. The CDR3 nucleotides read TGTGCCAGCAGCCCCTTGGTGGCCTACACAGATACGCAGTATTTT.

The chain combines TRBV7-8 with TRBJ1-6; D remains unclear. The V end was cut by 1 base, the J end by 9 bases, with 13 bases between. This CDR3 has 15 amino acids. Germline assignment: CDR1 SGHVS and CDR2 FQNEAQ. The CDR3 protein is CASSLVVADLSPLHF. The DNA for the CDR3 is TGTGCCAGCAGCTTAGTGGTGGCGGACCTTTCACCCCTCCACTTT.

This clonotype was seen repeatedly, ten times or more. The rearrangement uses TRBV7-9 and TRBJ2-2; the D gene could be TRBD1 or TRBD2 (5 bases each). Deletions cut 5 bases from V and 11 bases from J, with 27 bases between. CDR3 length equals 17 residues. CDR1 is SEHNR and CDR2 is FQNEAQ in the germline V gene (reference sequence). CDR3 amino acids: CASSKLGVTTNLKELFF. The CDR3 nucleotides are TGTGCCAGCAGCAAGCTGGGGGTGACGACTAATCTCAAAGAGCTGTTTTTT.

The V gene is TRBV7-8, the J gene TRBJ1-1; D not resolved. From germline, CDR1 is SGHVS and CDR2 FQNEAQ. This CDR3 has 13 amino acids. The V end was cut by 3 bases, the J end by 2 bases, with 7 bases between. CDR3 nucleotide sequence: TGTGCCAGCAGCTTCGCGCCTAACACTGAAGCTTTCTTT. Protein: CASSFAPNTEAFF.

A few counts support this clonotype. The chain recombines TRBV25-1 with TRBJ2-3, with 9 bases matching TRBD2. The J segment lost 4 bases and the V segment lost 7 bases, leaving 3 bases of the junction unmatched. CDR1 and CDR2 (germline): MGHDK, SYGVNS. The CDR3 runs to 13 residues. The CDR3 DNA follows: TGTGCCAGCAAGGTAGCGGGGGCAGATACGCAGTATTTT. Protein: CASKVAGADTQYF.

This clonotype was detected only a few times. The CDR3 DNA follows: TGTGCCAGCAGCTTCAGAGGGGGTGAGCAGTTCTTC. As protein: CASSFRGGEQFF. V gene TRBV7-2 combines with J gene TRBJ2-1; D perhaps matches TRBD1 (6 bases). The V gene's germline CDR1 is SGHTA and CDR2 FQGNSA. There are 12 residues in the CDR3. The V end lost 3 bases, the J end lost 9 bases, and 9 bases lay between the germline ends.

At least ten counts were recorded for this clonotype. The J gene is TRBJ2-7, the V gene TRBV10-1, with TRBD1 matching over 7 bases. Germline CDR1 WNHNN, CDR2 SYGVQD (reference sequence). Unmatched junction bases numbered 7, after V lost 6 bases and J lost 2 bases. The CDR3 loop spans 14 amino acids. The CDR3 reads CASSAGTATYEQYF. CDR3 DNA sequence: TGCGCCAGCAGCGCCGGGACAGCCACCTACGAGCAGTACTTC.

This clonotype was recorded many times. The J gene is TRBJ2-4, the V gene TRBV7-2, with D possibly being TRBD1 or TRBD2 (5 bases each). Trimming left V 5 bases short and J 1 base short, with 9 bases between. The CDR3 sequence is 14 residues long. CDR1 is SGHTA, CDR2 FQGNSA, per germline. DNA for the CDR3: TGTGCCAGCAGCATCAGGGAGGCCAAAAACATTCAGTACTTC. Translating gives CASSIREAKNIQYF.

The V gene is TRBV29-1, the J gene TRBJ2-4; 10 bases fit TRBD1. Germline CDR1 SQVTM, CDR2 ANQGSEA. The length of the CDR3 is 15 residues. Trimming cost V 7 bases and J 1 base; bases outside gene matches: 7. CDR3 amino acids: CSGLRGQGAKNIQYF. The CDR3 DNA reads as TGCAGCGGTCTGCGGGGACAGGGGGCCAAAAACATTCAGTACTTC.

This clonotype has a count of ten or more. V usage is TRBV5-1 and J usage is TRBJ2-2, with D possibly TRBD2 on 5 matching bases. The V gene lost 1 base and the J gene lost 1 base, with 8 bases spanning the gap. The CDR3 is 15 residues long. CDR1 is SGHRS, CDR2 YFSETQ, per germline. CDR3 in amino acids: CASSLQDWNTGELFF. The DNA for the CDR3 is TGCGCCAGCAGCTTGCAGGACTGGAACACCGGGGAGCTGTTTTTT. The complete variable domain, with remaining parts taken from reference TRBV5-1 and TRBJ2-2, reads KAGVTQTPRYLIKTRGQQVTLSCSPISGHRSVSWYQQTPGQGLQFLFEYFSETQRNKGNFPGRFSGRQFSNSRSEMNVSTLELGDSALYLCASSLQDWNTGELFFGEGSRLTVL.

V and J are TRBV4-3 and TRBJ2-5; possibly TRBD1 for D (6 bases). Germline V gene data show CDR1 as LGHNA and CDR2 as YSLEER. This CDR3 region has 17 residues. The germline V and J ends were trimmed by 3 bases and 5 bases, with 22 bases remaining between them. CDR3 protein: CASSQNGRRGSGETQYF. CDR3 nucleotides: TGCGCCAGCAGCCAGAATGGGCGTAGGGGGTCGGGTGAGACCCAGTACTTC.

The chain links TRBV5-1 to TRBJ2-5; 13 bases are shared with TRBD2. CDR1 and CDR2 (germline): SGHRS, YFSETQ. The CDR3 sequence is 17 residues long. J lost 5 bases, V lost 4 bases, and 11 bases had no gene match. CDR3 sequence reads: CASSQRSGLAGLETQYF. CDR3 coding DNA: TGCGCCAGCAGCCAACGGTCGGGACTAGCGGGGTTGGAGACCCAGTACTTC.

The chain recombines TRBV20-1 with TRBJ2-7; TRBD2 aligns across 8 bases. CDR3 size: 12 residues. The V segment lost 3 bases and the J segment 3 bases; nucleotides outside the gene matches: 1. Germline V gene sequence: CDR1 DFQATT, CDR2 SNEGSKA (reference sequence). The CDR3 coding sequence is TGCAGTGCTAGCGGGGGGGGCTACGAGCAGTACGTC. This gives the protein CSASGGGYEQYV.

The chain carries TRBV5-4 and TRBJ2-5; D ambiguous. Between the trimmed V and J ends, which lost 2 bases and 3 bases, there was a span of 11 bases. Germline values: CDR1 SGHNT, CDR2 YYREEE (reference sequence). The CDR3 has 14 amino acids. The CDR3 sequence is CASSLRACEETQYF. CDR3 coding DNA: TGTGCCAGCAGCTTAAGGGCTTGTGAAGAGACCCAGTACTTC.